This is a list of T cell receptor beta chains from one sample in a study of OX40 agonist ivuxolimab in advanced cancers. This table comes from immunoSEQ multiplex PCR, and its TCRdb copy is limited to in-frame clones, with some not included. The sample holds 82,000 or so clones; 92% are singletons and the top ten take around 1.1%. This specimen consisted of CD4+ or CD8+ T cells sorted from blood, obtained in a trial of the OX40 agonist ivuxolimab. The origin of the receptors is an adult with an advanced solid tumor such as melanoma, head and neck, liver or kidney cancer. Both conserved end residues are part of each CDR3. Each record gives: V gene, clone size, J gene, D gene, CDR3 DNA, CDR3 protein. The D gene is left open where the match is weak. Clone size is given for some rows only: seen once, a few or many times, or a class if the clone is expanded.

V: TRBV11-3; size: .; J: TRBJ2-7; D: .; DNA: TGTGCCAGCAGCTTAGCGGGCGGGACGCTTTACGAGCAGTACTTC; CDR3: CASSLAGGTLYEQYF
V: TRBV20-1; size: few; J: TRBJ1-1; D: .; DNA: TGCAGGGCTGGGAAAAGCACTGAAGCTTTCTTT; CDR3: CRAGKSTEAFF
V: TRBV18; size: .; J: TRBJ1-2; D: TRBD1; DNA: TGTGCCAGCTCACCTGGACAGGGCGCCTATGGCTACACCTTC; CDR3: CASSPGQGAYGYTF
V: TRBV30; size: .; J: TRBJ1-2; D: .; DNA: TGTGCCTGGAGGGACTTCGGCTACACCTTC; CDR3: CAWRDFGYTF
V: TRBV18; size: .; J: TRBJ2-7; D: .; DNA: TGTGCCAGCTCACCAGGGATAGCGGCCTACGAGCAGTACTTC; CDR3: CASSPGIAAYEQYF
V: TRBV10-1; size: .; J: TRBJ1-5; D: .; DNA: TGCGCCAGCAGTGAGTCGGGGTTGAATCAGCCCCAGCATTTT; CDR3: CASSESGLNQPQHF
V: TRBV10-3; size: .; J: TRBJ2-7; D: TRBD1; DNA: TGTGCCATCAGTGAGTCCGCTAGGGACAGGGTCAACTCCTACGAGCAGTACTTC; CDR3: CAISESARDRVNSYEQYF
V: TRBV5-6; size: .; J: TRBJ2-7; D: TRBD2; DNA: TGTGCCAGCAGCCCCGGGGCTAGCGGCACCTACGAGCAGTACTTC; CDR3: CASSPGASGTYEQYF
V: TRBV19; size: .; J: TRBJ2-1; D: TRBD2; DNA: TGTGCCAGTAGTATGCTGCGACTAGCGGGCAATGAGCAGTTCTTC; CDR3: CASSMLRLAGNEQFF
V: TRBV28; size: .; J: TRBJ1-2; D: TRBD1; DNA: TGTGCCAGTATCACAGGGGGTAAAGTAAATGGCTACACCTTC; CDR3: CASITGGKVNGYTF
V: TRBV5-1; size: .; J: TRBJ2-1; D: .; DNA: TGCGCCAGCAGCTTGTCTACAAACCGAGTCGATGAGCAGTTCTTC; CDR3: CASSLSTNRVDEQFF
V: TRBV18; size: .; J: TRBJ1-1; D: .; DNA: TGTGCCAGCTCACCGCGGCAGCTGAACACTGAAGCTTTCTTT; CDR3: CASSPRQLNTEAFF
V: TRBV28; size: .; J: TRBJ1-5; D: .; DNA: TGTGCCAGCAGAGAAGCTCAGGGCCCCAATCAGCCCCAGCATTTT; CDR3: CASREAQGPNQPQHF
V: TRBV6-1; size: .; J: TRBJ1-4; D: .; DNA: TGTGCCAGCCGCGTGAGGCGCGATGAAAAACTGTTTTTT; CDR3: CASRVRRDEKLFF
V: TRBV7-3; size: .; J: TRBJ2-5; D: TRBD2; DNA: TGTGCCAGCAGCTTCCTTAAGGCGGGAGTGAGAGAGACCCAGTACTTC; CDR3: CASSFLKAGVRETQYF
V: TRBV5-1; size: once; J: TRBJ2-7; D: TRBD2; DNA: TGCGCCAGCAGCTTGGCAGGCGGCGGGAGGATGCCCTACGAGCAGTACTTC; CDR3: CASSLAGGGRMPYEQYF
V: TRBV21-1; size: .; J: TRBJ2-7; D: .; DNA: TGTGCCAGCAGCAAATACGGACTAGCGAGGTACGAGCAGTACTTC; CDR3: CASSKYGLARYEQYF
V: TRBV18; size: .; J: TRBJ1-3; D: .; DNA: TGTGCCAGCTCCCAGACTACCTTGGGCTCTGGAAACACCATATATTTT; CDR3: CASSQTTLGSGNTIYF
V: TRBV7-2; size: .; J: TRBJ2-1; D: TRBD2; DNA: TGTGCCAGCAGTCTGCAACTAGCGGGATACTACAATGAGCAGTTCTTC; CDR3: CASSLQLAGYYNEQFF
V: TRBV5-1; size: .; J: TRBJ2-7; D: .; DNA: TGCGCCAGCAGCTTGCAAACCCCCTCCTACGAGCAGTACTTC; CDR3: CASSLQTPSYEQYF
V: TRBV30; size: .; J: TRBJ2-2; D: TRBD2; DNA: TGTGCCTGGAGTAAGTGGGCGGGAGGTCTCACCGGGGAGCTGTTTTTT; CDR3: CAWSKWAGGLTGELFF
V: TRBV7-8; size: .; J: TRBJ1-5; D: .; DNA: TGTGCCAGCAGCTTGGGTCCTCAGGGGAACAATCAGCCCCAGCATTTT; CDR3: CASSLGPQGNNQPQHF
V: TRBV7-2; size: .; J: TRBJ1-1; D: .; DNA: TGTGCCAGCAGCTTCAACATGCGGGGAGGAAACACTGAAGCTTTCTTT; CDR3: CASSFNMRGGNTEAFF
V: TRBV30; size: .; J: TRBJ2-3; D: TRBD2; DNA: TGTGCCTGGAGCGGCGGACTAGCGGGAGGAACAGATACGCAGTATTTT; CDR3: CAWSGGLAGGTDTQYF
V: TRBV28; size: .; J: TRBJ1-2; D: .; DNA: TGTGCCAGCAGCGCGCATATGACTAACTATGGCTACACCTTC; CDR3: CASSAHMTNYGYTF
V: TRBV6-5; size: .; J: TRBJ1-1; D: .; DNA: TGTGCCAGCAGTTTACAGGGTTGGAGGACTGAAGCTTTCTTT; CDR3: CASSLQGWRTEAFF
V: TRBV30; size: .; J: TRBJ1-1; D: .; DNA: TGTGCCTGGAGCCGAGGAGGGGCGAGCACTGAAGCTTTCTTT; CDR3: CAWSRGGASTEAFF
V: TRBV18; size: .; J: TRBJ2-7; D: TRBD2; DNA: TGTGCCAGCTCTCCCGGACTAGCGGGAGGGCCCCCCCCCTACGAGCAGTACTTC; CDR3: CASSPGLAGGPPPYEQYF
V: TRBV6-1; size: .; J: TRBJ1-5; D: .; DNA: TGTGCCAGCAGTGAGCAAGGGGCGGGTCAGCCCCAGCATTTT; CDR3: CASSEQGAGQPQHF
V: TRBV11-2; size: .; J: TRBJ2-5; D: .; DNA: TGTGCCAGCAGCTCCAGGGCCCGGGGACCCCAAGAGACCCAGTACTTC; CDR3: CASSSRARGPQETQYF
V: TRBV6-5; size: .; J: TRBJ2-7; D: TRBD2; DNA: TGTGCCAGCAGTTACCGTCCACTAGCGTCCTACGAGCAGTACTTC; CDR3: CASSYRPLASYEQYF
V: TRBV2; size: .; J: TRBJ2-6; D: TRBD2; DNA: TGTGCCAGCGGGGGGGCTGGGGCCAACGTCCTGACTTTC; CDR3: CASGGAGANVLTF
V: TRBV7-9; size: .; J: TRBJ2-1; D: TRBD2; DNA: TGTGCCAGCAGCCAAATTAGCGGGAGGGTCAACAATGAGCAGTTCTTC; CDR3: CASSQISGRVNNEQFF
V: TRBV14; size: .; J: TRBJ2-1; D: .; DNA: TGTGCCAGCAGCCTCAGGGGCTCCTACAATGAGCAGTTCTTC; CDR3: CASSLRGSYNEQFF
V: TRBV7-3; size: .; J: TRBJ2-2; D: .; DNA: TGTGCCAGCAGCTTAACCAAGGGCGGCGGGGAGCTGTTTTTT; CDR3: CASSLTKGGGELFF
V: TRBV11-1; size: .; J: TRBJ2-7; D: TRBD2; DNA: TGTGCCAGCAGCCCCGGGACTAGCGGGAGGGAGCAGTACTTC; CDR3: CASSPGTSGREQYF
V: TRBV6-1; size: .; J: TRBJ1-5; D: .; DNA: TGTGCCAGCAGTGAGGGAGCCGGAGGCAATCAGCCCCAGCATTTT; CDR3: CASSEGAGGNQPQHF
V: TRBV30; size: .; J: TRBJ1-1; D: .; DNA: TGTGCCTGGAGTATCAGAGTGAACACTGAAGCTTTCTTT; CDR3: CAWSIRVNTEAFF
V: TRBV25-1; size: .; J: TRBJ1-3; D: TRBD1; DNA: TGTGCCAGCAGTACAGGGGCACTCTCTGGAAACACCATATATTTT; CDR3: CASSTGALSGNTIYF
V: TRBV9; size: few; J: TRBJ2-7; D: .; DNA: TGTGCCAGCAGCCCCCACTCCGGGCTACTGGGAAGCGAGCAGTACTTC; CDR3: CASSPHSGLLGSEQYF
V: TRBV30; size: .; J: TRBJ2-2; D: .; DNA: TGTGCCTGGAGCCGAGACGGGACCGGGGAGCTGTTTTTT; CDR3: CAWSRDGTGELFF
V: TRBV27; size: .; J: TRBJ1-3; D: .; DNA: TGTGCCAGCAAGTCCCACGGGGTGGGGCAGGGACCGATCTCTGGAAACACCATATATTTT; CDR3: CASKSHGVGQGPISGNTIYF
V: TRBV28; size: .; J: TRBJ2-1; D: TRBD2; DNA: TGTGCCAGCAGTTTACTAGCGGGACCGAATGAGCAGTTCTTC; CDR3: CASSLLAGPNEQFF
V: TRBV6-6; size: .; J: TRBJ1-4; D: .; DNA: TGTGCCAGCCTCGCCCTTAATGAAAAACTGTTTTTT; CDR3: CASLALNEKLFF
V: TRBV7-9; size: .; J: TRBJ2-7; D: .; DNA: TGTGCCAGCAGCTTGGACTCCGAGCAGTACTTC; CDR3: CASSLDSEQYF